The text below deals with one TCR beta chain. These data originate in a study of T cell changes during pregnancy in multiple sclerosis. TCRdb keeps only in-frame clones here, not all; method: immunoSEQ multiplex PCR. The data show some 93,000 clones, 85% to 95% seen once. The V end lost 1 base, the J end lost 7 bases, and 14 bases lay between the germline ends. Per the germline V gene, CDR1 is SGHTA and CDR2 is FQGNSA. This CDR3 is 16 amino acids long. Sequencing was performed on peripheral blood, taken after pregnancy. This chain joins TRBV7-2 and TRBJ1-6; no reliable D call. The clonotype originates from a female donor with multiple sclerosis, enrolled in a pregnancy study. The DNA of the CDR3 is TGTGCCAGCAGCTTAGATTCAGGAATTGGGAATTCACCCCTCCACTTT. Translated, it gives CASSLDSGIGNSPLHF.